These 5 T cell receptor beta chains were all obtained from the same sample, sequenced in a study of blood T cell repertoires in COVID-19. The repertoire was sequenced with immunoSEQ multiplex PCR; TCRdb's copy has only in-frame clones and lacks some. The sample lists roughly 300,000 clones, more than 75% seen once, with roughly 5.3% in the top ten. Sample: PBMCs or T cells enriched from blood (not recorded which). These receptors were collected from a woman aged 25 to 39 who had recovered from COVID-19.

Here the CDR3 DNA reads TGTGCCAGCAGCCAAACCGGGACAGGGGATGGCTACACCTTC. Residues: CASSQTGTGDGYTF. The chain recombines TRBV11-2 with TRBJ1-2, with 10 nucleotides matching TRBD1. V was pared by 5 bases and J by 6 bases, with 6 bases of the junction left unmatched. The CDR3 totals 14 residues. From germline, CDR1 is SGHAT and CDR2 FQNNGV. The whole variable domain, filled in from reference TRBV11-2 and TRBJ1-2, reads EAGVAQSPRYKIIEKRQSVAFWCNPISGHATLYWYQQILGQGPKLLIQFQNNGVVDDSQLPKDRFSAERLKGVDSTLKIQPAKLEDSAVYLCASSQTGTGDGYTFGSGTRLTVV.

The chain uses TRBV7-9 and TRBJ2-1; TRBD2 matches at 10 bases. This CDR3 contains 16 residues. Per the germline V gene, CDR1 is SEHNR and CDR2 is FQNEAQ (reference sequence). Germline trimming cut 0 bases from V and 4 bases from J; bases unmatched to any gene: 3. CDR3 DNA sequence: TGTGCCAGCAGCTTAGCCTCTAGCGGGGGTTACAATGAGCAGTTCTTC. This translates into CASSLASSGGYNEQFF. The full variable domain, with the rest looked up from reference TRBV7-9 and TRBJ2-1, is DTGVSQNPRHKITKRGQNVTFRCDPISEHNRLYWYRQTLGQGPEFLTYFQNEAQLEKSRLLSDRFSAERPKGSFSTLEIQRTEQGDSAMYLCASSLASSGGYNEQFFGPGTRLTVL.

The count of this clone is one. V and J are TRBV5-1 and TRBJ2-7; 7 bases match TRBD2. The CDR3 covers 17 residues. From germline, CDR1 is SGHRS and CDR2 YFSETQ. The V and J ends lost 0 bases and 3 bases, in that order; junction bases with no gene match: 12. The CDR3 region is CASSLGASSGTNYEQYF. The CDR3, as DNA: TGCGCCAGCAGCTTGGGCGCGTCCTCCGGGACTAACTACGAGCAGTACTTC.

This CDR3 is CASSPVRENTEAFF. The CDR3 DNA follows: TGTGCCAGCTCACCTGTTCGGGAGAACACTGAAGCTTTCTTT. The chain couples TRBV18 to TRBJ1-1, with unresolved D. This CDR3 is 14 amino acids long. Germline lookup yields CDR1 KGHSH and CDR2 LQKENI. Trimming removed 3 bases from V and 1 base from J, with 9 bases in between.

The J gene is TRBJ1-5, the V gene TRBV18, with D maybe TRBD1 (6 bases). The CDR3 contains 13 residues. CDR1 and CDR2 (germline): KGHSH, LQKENI. V was cut by 3 bases and J by 4 bases, with 7 bases left in between. This chain's CDR3 is CASSPDSNQPQHF. CDR3 nucleotide sequence: TGTGCCAGCTCACCGGACAGTAATCAGCCCCAGCATTTT.